The 3 T cell receptor beta chains presented below share a single source sample, sequenced in a study of blood T cell repertoires in COVID-19. The data were produced by immunoSEQ multiplex PCR, yet TCRdb's version contains in-frame clones alone and is incomplete. The repertoire holds tens of thousands of clones, with just over 90% as singletons. Sample: peripheral blood. These TCRs come from a human donor in a cohort sampled during active COVID-19.

V and J are TRBV30 and TRBJ2-7, with 8 bases matching TRBD1. Germline V CDR1 and CDR2: GTSNPN, SVGIG (reference sequence). J was trimmed by 9 bases and V by 0 bases; bases with no gene match: 7. This CDR3 is 13 amino acids long. The DNA of the CDR3 is TGTGCCTGGAGTGTACAGGGGGGAATCTCGCAGTACTTC. This encodes CAWSVQGGISQYF.

The genes are TRBV18 and TRBJ1-1; 8 bases line up with TRBD1. V lost 3 bases to trimming and J lost 6 bases; unmatched junction nucleotides: 9. CDR3 length: 15 residues. Germline V gives CDR1 KGHSH, CDR2 LQKENI. CDR3 sequence (DNA): TGTGCCAGCTCACCCTGGACAGGGAGGCGTTCTGAAGCTTTCTTT. This gives the protein CASSPWTGRRSEAFF.

J is TRBJ2-1 and V is TRBV28, with 9 nucleotides matching TRBD1. This CDR3 contains 16 residues. Germline lookup yields CDR1 MDHEN and CDR2 SYDVKM. The V and J ends lost 5 bases and 8 bases, in that order; junction bases with no gene match: 13. CDR3 nucleotides: TGTGCCAGCAGTGGGACAGGGACCCTAGGAGTCCATGAGCAGTTCTTC. It translates to CASSGTGTLGVHEQFF.